Below, 21 T cell receptor beta chains from the same sample are listed, as sequenced in a study of PD-L1 blockade in urothelial cancer. Only in-frame clones appear in the TCRdb table, and some are missing; sequencing was by immunoSEQ multiplex PCR. The sample lists 35,000 to 50,000 clones; 88% were seen once. Source: PBMCs, taken around atezolizumab (anti-PD-L1) treatment. Receptors originate from a woman between 55 and 75 years old with urothelial cancer.

This sequence joins TRBV7-3 and TRBJ2-2; 8 bases align to TRBD1. The junction had 5 bases not matched to a gene; V was cut back by 0 bases and J by 8 bases. Germline lookup yields CDR1 SGHTA and CDR2 FQGTGA. This CDR3 is built from 15 residues. CDR3 in amino acids: CASSLTGTGGGELFF. The CDR3 nucleotides read TGTGCCAGCAGCTTAACAGGGACAGGAGGTGGGGAGCTGTTTTTT.

The CDR3 sequence: CASSEGQHTDTQYF. DNA for the CDR3: TGCGCCAGCAGTGAGGGACAGCACACAGATACGCAGTATTTT. This chain joins TRBV10-2 and TRBJ2-3; D may be TRBD1 (6 bases). V was clipped by 2 bases and J by 2 bases, with 8 bases between them. This CDR3 has 14 amino acids. CDR1 and CDR2 (germline): WSHSY, SAAADI.

This chain connects TRBV9 to TRBJ2-5; 7 positions agree with TRBD2. This CDR3 is built from 16 residues. V lost 3 bases to trimming and J lost 5 bases; unmatched junction nucleotides: 13. Germline V gene sequence: CDR1 SGDLS, CDR2 YYNGEE. The CDR3 protein is CASSAFGLDPLETQYF. CDR3 sequence (DNA): TGTGCCAGCAGCGCCTTTGGACTAGACCCTTTGGAGACCCAGTACTTC.

The sample holds a few counts of this clone. This chain joins TRBV6-5 and TRBJ2-1; D possibly corresponds to TRBD2 (6 bases). The germline V gene has CDR1 MNHEY and CDR2 SVGAGI. The CDR3 has 14 residues. Trimming cost V 8 bases and J 2 bases, with 13 bases left between them. CDR3 nucleotides: TGTGCCAGCGGAATAGCGGCCCCCTACAATGAGCAGTTCTTC. It is translated as CASGIAAPYNEQFF.

In its sample, this clone was seen a few times. This chain links TRBV19 with TRBJ1-2; 7 bases align to TRBD1. The CDR3 contains 14 residues. Germline CDR1 is LNHDA and CDR2 is SQIVND (reference sequence). Unmatched junction bases numbered 15, after V lost 10 bases and J lost 7 bases. The DNA for the CDR3 is TGTGCCACGATGCCGACAGGGAAGGCTCGTGGCTACACCTTC. This codes for CATMPTGKARGYTF.

The chain combines TRBV5-1 with TRBJ2-7, with TRBD2 matching 12 bases. The junction had 2 bases not matched to a gene; V was cut back by 3 bases and J by 1 base. The length of the CDR3 is 15 residues. Germline CDR1 is SGHRS and CDR2 is YFSETQ. The DNA for the CDR3 is TGCGCCAGCAGCTCCGGACTAGCGGGATCCTACGAGCAGTACTTC. It yields the protein CASSSGLAGSYEQYF.

This chain connects TRBV2 to TRBJ2-3; 7 nucleotides match TRBD2. Germline V gene sequence: CDR1 SNHLY, CDR2 FYNNEI. Trimming removed 6 bases from V and 0 bases from J; junction bases left unmatched: 9. The length of the CDR3 is 16 residues. The CDR3 nucleotides are TGTGCCAGCAGAAAGCGGTCTAGCGGAAGCACAGATACGCAGTATTTT. Amino acids: CASRKRSSGSTDTQYF.

The CDR3 is CATSSGLAGGNTGELFF. Here the CDR3 DNA reads TGTGCCACCAGCTCCGGACTAGCGGGGGGTAACACCGGGGAGCTGTTTTTT. This rearrangement joins TRBV15 to TRBJ2-2, with 14 bases identical to TRBD2. The CDR3 is made up of 17 amino acids. Trimming took 5 bases from V and 2 from J; bases not matched to a gene: 4. Per the germline V gene, CDR1 is LNHNV and CDR2 is YYDKDF (reference sequence). Full variable domain (rest looked up from reference TRBV15 and TRBJ2-2): DAMVIQNPRYQVTQFGKPVTLSCSQTLNHNVMYWYQQKSSQAPKLLFHYYDKDFNNEADTPDNFQSRRPNTSFCFLDIRSPGLGDTAMYLCATSSGLAGGNTGELFFGEGSRLTVL.

The chain joins TRBV5-1 to TRBJ2-1; TRBD1 is a possible D gene (5 bases). There are 13 residues in the CDR3. Trimming cost V 6 bases and J 6 bases, with 13 bases left between them. Germline-derived CDR1 and CDR2 are SGHRS and YFSETQ. The CDR3 coding sequence is TGCGCCAGCACCGACGACAGACGCAATGAGCAGTTCTTC. Translated: CASTDDRRNEQFF.

The chain has TRBV7-9 and TRBJ1-3; D unclear. The CDR3 has 15 residues. V was shortened by 4 bases and J by 3 bases, with 13 bases between the two germline ends. Germline CDR1 is SEHNR and CDR2 is FQNEAQ (reference sequence). DNA for the CDR3: TGTGCCAGCAGCTCGATTTCTATTTTTGGAAACACCATATATTTT. This gives the protein CASSSISIFGNTIYF.

V usage is TRBV9 and J usage is TRBJ2-3; D is possibly TRBD1 (7 bases). CDR3 length: 20 residues. Deletions cut 0 bases from V and 2 bases from J, with 25 bases between. Germline V lookup: CDR1 SGDLS, CDR2 YYNGEE. In DNA form, the CDR3 reads TGTGCCAGCAGCGTAGTCGGTGTTGGGGCGGAGGGACAGAACACAGATACGCAGTATTTT. Amino acid sequence: CASSVVGVGAEGQNTDTQYF.

The chain uses TRBV7-6 and TRBJ1-3; TRBD1 is a possible D gene (5 bases). Germline V gives CDR1 SGHVS, CDR2 FNYEAQ. The germline V and J ends were trimmed by 5 bases and 2 bases, with 13 bases remaining between them. The CDR3 is made up of 15 amino acids. The CDR3 here is CASSNPYRPGNTIYF. The DNA for the CDR3 is TGTGCCAGCAGCAACCCGTACAGGCCTGGAAACACCATATATTTT.

The chain joins TRBV2 to TRBJ1-5; D might be TRBD1 (6 bases). The CDR3 covers 14 residues. CDR1 SNHLY and CDR2 FYNNEI come from the germline V gene. V lost 6 bases, J lost 0 bases, and 9 bases lay in between. CDR3 residues: CASRDSYSNQPQHF. CDR3 bases: TGTGCCAGCAGGGACAGCTATAGCAATCAGCCCCAGCATTTT.

This sequence joins TRBV7-2 and TRBJ2-2; 7 bases are shared with TRBD2. The germline gives CDR1 SGHTA, CDR2 FQGNSA. This CDR3 is 14 amino acids long. V shed 6 bases, J shed 5 bases, and the junction held 6 bases outside the gene matches. The CDR3 DNA sequence: TGTGCCAGCAGAGTGGGAGGGCAGACCGGGGAGCTGTTTTTT. Protein: CASRVGGQTGELFF.

The chain is built from TRBV28 and TRBJ1-5, with TRBD1 matching over 11 bases. This CDR3 region has 16 residues. With 4 bases clipped from V and 4 bases from J, the junction kept 6 bases outside the gene matches. The germline V gene has CDR1 MDHEN and CDR2 SYDVKM. CDR3 coding DNA: TGTGCCAGCAGTTACAGGGGACAGGGGGATAATCAGCCCCAGCATTTT. Its protein product is CASSYRGQGDNQPQHF.

This chain's CDR3 is CSVGTGTSGNTIYF. CDR3 DNA sequence: TGCAGCGTTGGGACAGGAACCTCTGGAAACACCATATATTTT. This chain joins TRBV29-1 and TRBJ1-3; TRBD1 matches at 7 bases. The CDR3 loop spans 14 amino acids. Germline V CDR1 and CDR2: SQVTM, ANQGSEA. Trimming removed 4 bases from V and 0 bases from J; junction bases left unmatched: 3.

The V call is TRBV7-2, the J call TRBJ1-1, with TRBD1 matching 7 bases. Germline V gene lookup returns CDR1 SGHTA and CDR2 FQGNSA. V lost 3 bases to trimming and J lost 5 bases; unmatched junction nucleotides: 9. The CDR3 consists of 15 residues. The CDR3 here is CASSFRQGSATEAFF. CDR3 bases: TGTGCCAGCAGCTTCAGACAGGGCTCCGCTACTGAAGCTTTCTTT.

The DNA of the CDR3 is TGCAGCGTTGAAGAGGGAGGCACTGAAGCTTTCTTT. Residues: CSVEEGGTEAFF. The chain joins TRBV29-1 to TRBJ1-1; D gene unclear. CDR1 is SQVTM, CDR2 ANQGSEA, per germline. The CDR3 runs 12 residues. Deletions cut 0 bases from V and 4 bases from J, with 6 bases between.

This chain joins TRBV5-5 and TRBJ1-5; weak D call: TRBD1 (6 bases). V lost 0 bases, J lost 4 bases, and 14 bases lay in between. Germline V gene lookup returns CDR1 SGHKS and CDR2 YYEKEE (reference sequence). CDR3 size: 16 residues. This CDR3 reads CASSLDGGGSNQPQHF. The DNA for the CDR3 is TGTGCCAGCAGCTTGGACGGGGGGGGCTCAAATCAGCCCCAGCATTTT.

This clone was counted a single time. The chain joins TRBV5-1 to TRBJ2-7, with D possibly TRBD2 on 6 matching bases. Trimming pared 0 bases from V and 5 bases from J, leaving 15 bases between. Germline CDR1 is SGHRS and CDR2 is YFSETQ. This CDR3 has 15 amino acids. CDR3 loop: CASSLAAPSVDEQYF. As DNA, the CDR3 is TGCGCCAGCAGCTTGGCCGCTCCTAGCGTCGACGAGCAGTACTTC.

This sequence joins TRBV5-6 and TRBJ2-3; D might be TRBD2 (7 bases). The germline V gene encodes CDR1 SGHDT and CDR2 YYEEEE. This CDR3 comprises 15 residues. The V and J ends lost 3 bases and 0 bases respectively, with 11 bases between them. CDR3 sequence: CASSYGGRSTDTQYF. DNA for the CDR3: TGTGCCAGCAGCTACGGGGGGCGGAGCACAGATACGCAGTATTTT.